The 23 T cell receptor beta chains reported below all come from one sample, sequenced in a study of T cell changes during pregnancy in multiple sclerosis. The table came from immunoSEQ multiplex PCR; TCRdb's copy has only in-frame clones and leaves some out. The data contain 30,000 to 35,000 clones, around nine tenths of them singletons. The material sequenced was CD8+ T cells from peripheral blood mononuclear cells, taken in the first trimester of pregnancy. The source of these receptors is a female donor with multiple sclerosis, enrolled in a pregnancy study.

The chain joins TRBV13 to TRBJ2-3; the D gene is possibly TRBD2 (6 bases). The CDR3 contains 15 residues. Trimming pared 1 base from V and 4 bases from J, leaving 12 bases between. Germline V gene lookup returns CDR1 PRHDT and CDR2 FYEKMQ (reference sequence). The CDR3 reads CASSLEGGRADTQYF. CDR3 DNA: TGTGCCAGCAGCTTAGAGGGAGGAAGGGCAGATACGCAGTATTTT.

The chain carries TRBV28 and TRBJ2-7, with D perhaps TRBD2 (5 bases). The V gene lost 5 bases and the J gene lost 3 bases, with 17 bases spanning the gap. This CDR3 has 15 amino acids. Germline V gene data show CDR1 as MDHEN and CDR2 as SYDVKM. The DNA of the CDR3 is TGTGCCAGCAGTCCCCAAAGGAGGAGGATCTACGAGCAGTACTTC. Translated, it gives CASSPQRRRIYEQYF.

In its sample, this clone was seen many times. This chain uses TRBV19 with TRBJ2-1; 12 positions match TRBD2. V gave up 5 bases and J gave up 6 bases; unmatched junction bases: 5. Germline loops: CDR1 LNHDA, CDR2 SQIVND (reference sequence). This CDR3 is 15 amino acids long. CDR3 nucleotides: TGTGCCAGTAGTCCGATGACTAGCGGGAGCAATGAGCAGTTCTTC. Amino acid sequence: CASSPMTSGSNEQFF. The full variable domain, its missing parts supplied by reference TRBV19 and TRBJ2-1, is DGGITQSPKYLFRKEGQNVTLSCEQNLNHDAMYWYRQDPGQGLRLIYYSQIVNDFQKGDIAEGYSVSREKKESFPLTVTSAQKNPTAFYLCASSPMTSGSNEQFFGPGTRLTVL.

The chain couples TRBV19 to TRBJ2-2, with a tentative D call TRBD2 (5 bases). The CDR3 sequence is 13 residues long. Germline loops: CDR1 LNHDA, CDR2 SQIVND (reference sequence). V lost 3 bases to trimming and J lost 8 bases, with 10 bases between them. CDR3 loop: CASSMGARGELFF. As DNA, the CDR3 is TGTGCCAGTAGTATGGGAGCTCGTGGGGAGCTGTTTTTT.

The V call is TRBV19, the J call TRBJ1-1; 9 positions agree with TRBD1. The CDR3 runs 14 residues. Germline V CDR1 and CDR2: LNHDA, SQIVND (reference sequence). V was clipped by 6 bases and J by 6 bases; unmatched bases: 8. CDR3 in DNA: TGTGCCAGTAGATGGGGACAGGGAAAACCTGAAGCTTTCTTT. Encoded protein: CASRWGQGKPEAFF. Filled out from reference TRBV19 and TRBJ1-1, the complete variable domain reads DGGITQSPKYLFRKEGQNVTLSCEQNLNHDAMYWYRQDPGQGLRLIYYSQIVNDFQKGDIAEGYSVSREKKESFPLTVTSAQKNPTAFYLCASRWGQGKPEAFFGQGTRLTVV.

The V gene is TRBV5-1, the J gene TRBJ2-7; the D gene is possibly TRBD2 (5 bases). Germline V gene lookup returns CDR1 SGHRS and CDR2 YFSETQ. CDR3 length equals 12 residues. V was shortened by 0 bases and J by 6 bases, with 7 bases between the two germline ends. The CDR3 region is CASSLAGGEQYF. The CDR3 DNA reads as TGCGCCAGCAGCTTGGCAGGAGGCGAGCAGTACTTC.

This clone has a single count. The gene calls are TRBV9 and TRBJ1-1, with D perhaps TRBD1 (5 bases). The CDR3 spans 13 residues. Deletions cut 4 bases from V and 4 bases from J, with 11 bases between. Per the germline V gene, CDR1 is SGDLS and CDR2 is YYNGEE. This CDR3 is CASSPGDFTEAFF. The CDR3 nucleotides read TGTGCCAGCAGCCCCGGGGACTTCACTGAAGCTTTCTTT. The whole variable domain, filled in from reference TRBV9 and TRBJ1-1, reads DSGVTQTPKHLITATGQRVTLRCSPRSGDLSVYWYQQSLDQGLQFLIQYYNGEERAKGNILERFSAQQFPDLHSELNLSSLELGDSALYFCASSPGDFTEAFFGQGTRLTVV.

By share of the sample, this clone is medium-sized. This same CDR3 is encoded by further DNA sequences in the sample. The V call is TRBV5-5, the J call TRBJ2-7, with D hard to call. Trimming left V 0 bases short and J 0 bases short, with 4 bases between. This CDR3 region has 13 residues. Germline assignment: CDR1 SGHKS and CDR2 YYEKEE (reference sequence). The CDR3 reads CASSLGSSYEQYF. In DNA, the CDR3 is TGTGCCAGCAGCTTGGGGAGCTCCTACGAGCAGTACTTC.

The rearrangement uses TRBV7-9 and TRBJ2-1, with no clear D. This CDR3 has 13 amino acids. Germline CDR1 and CDR2: SEHNR and FQNEAQ (reference sequence). V was trimmed by 5 bases and J by 6 bases, leaving 11 bases between them. For the CDR3, the DNA is TGTGCCAGCAGCCTAACCTCTCTCAATGAGCAGTTCTTC. Residues: CASSLTSLNEQFF.

The V call is TRBV28, the J call TRBJ2-7; 10 bases align to TRBD2. CDR3 length: 16 residues. CDR1 is MDHEN and CDR2 is SYDVKM in the germline V gene. The ends lost 5 bases at V and 0 bases at J; junction bases unmatched: 7. CDR3 in amino acids: CASSTIAGGLSYEQYF. The DNA for the CDR3 is TGTGCCAGCAGTACGATAGCGGGAGGTCTCTCCTACGAGCAGTACTTC.

The V and J genes are TRBV5-1 and TRBJ2-1; 11 bases align to TRBD2. The CDR3 runs 13 residues. J gave up 5 bases and V 5 bases, and 0 bases lay outside the gene matches. Germline V CDR1 and CDR2: SGHRS, YFSETQ. This chain's CDR3 is CASRLAGDNEQFF. The CDR3, as DNA: TGCGCCAGCAGACTAGCGGGAGACAATGAGCAGTTCTTC.

The V gene is TRBV7-2, the J gene TRBJ2-7, with D perhaps TRBD2 (5 bases). This CDR3 region has 14 residues. Trimming removed 2 bases from V and 6 bases from J, with 14 bases in between. CDR1 is SGHTA, CDR2 FQGNSA, per germline. This CDR3 is CASSLFPSGPEQYF. Written as DNA, the CDR3 is TGTGCCAGCAGCTTATTCCCAAGCGGTCCCGAGCAGTACTTC.

V and J are TRBV6-1 and TRBJ2-7; D not resolved. From germline, CDR1 is MNHNS and CDR2 SASEGT. This CDR3 is built from 15 residues. V gave up 3 bases and J gave up 2 bases, with 14 bases separating them. The CDR3: CASSDSLLYPYEQYF. The DNA for the CDR3 is TGTGCCAGCAGTGACTCCCTTTTGTATCCCTACGAGCAGTACTTC.

The rearrangement uses TRBV7-9 and TRBJ2-7; 9 bases line up with TRBD2. The CDR3 spans 15 residues. V lost 0 bases to trimming and J lost 6 bases; unmatched junction nucleotides: 6. Germline loops: CDR1 SEHNR, CDR2 FQNEAQ (reference sequence). The CDR3 DNA reads TGTGCCAGCAGCTTAGCGAGACTAGCGGCCGGCGAGCAGTACTTC. Translation gives CASSLARLAAGEQYF.

This chain connects TRBV21-1 to TRBJ1-5; the D call TRBD1 from the table was never checked on the DNA. TRBV21-1 is labeled a pseudogene. This CDR3 has 15 amino acids. DNA of the CDR3: TGTGCCAGCAGCAAGGTAACAGGGAGCAATCAGCCCCAGCATTTT. Encoded protein: CASSKVTGSNQPQHF.

CDR3 sequence reads: CASSPSGRANEQYF. The CDR3 DNA is TGTGCCAGCAGCCCCAGCGGGAGGGCCAACGAGCAGTACTTC. The chain carries TRBV9 and TRBJ2-7; TRBD2 agrees at 10 bases. The CDR3 runs 14 residues. Germline V CDR1 and CDR2: SGDLS, YYNGEE. J was trimmed by 5 bases and V by 4 bases; bases with no gene match: 6.

The V and J genes are TRBV9 and TRBJ2-3; 8 bases are a match to TRBD2. The CDR3 extends over 16 amino acids. The germline V gene encodes CDR1 SGDLS and CDR2 YYNGEE. V was pared by 2 bases and J by 0 bases, with 5 bases of the junction left unmatched. CDR3 sequence (DNA): TGTGCCAGCAGCGTCAGACTAGCGACAAGCACAGATACGCAGTATTTT. Translation: CASSVRLATSTDTQYF.

The J gene is TRBJ2-7, the V gene TRBV28; the D is unclear. V was cut by 4 bases and J by 5 bases, with 21 bases left in between. CDR1 is MDHEN and CDR2 is SYDVKM in the germline V gene. This CDR3 comprises 16 residues. CDR3 residues: CASSSPRMAVPHEQYF. As DNA, the CDR3 is TGTGCCAGCAGTTCCCCGAGGATGGCAGTTCCCCACGAGCAGTACTTC.

The chain employs TRBV6-5 and TRBJ2-1, with 9 bases matching TRBD1. Germline lookup yields CDR1 MNHEY and CDR2 SVGAGI. Trimming cost V 3 bases and J 4 bases; bases outside gene matches: 4. This CDR3 spans 15 amino acids. Written as DNA, the CDR3 is TGTGCCAGCAGTTATAGGGGACAGGGATACAATGAGCAGTTCTTC. As protein: CASSYRGQGYNEQFF.

The chain recombines TRBV5-1 with TRBJ2-5; 7 nucleotides align to TRBD1. J gave up 4 bases and V 1 base, and 7 bases lay outside the gene matches. The CDR3 has 15 amino acids. The germline V gene encodes CDR1 SGHRS and CDR2 YFSETQ. The CDR3 bases are TGCGCCAGCAGCTTGTGGGGACAGCCAGTAGAGACCCAGTACTTC. This translates into CASSLWGQPVETQYF.

The genes are TRBV30 and TRBJ2-1, with 8 bases that match TRBD2. Trimming took 0 bases from V and 2 from J; bases not matched to a gene: 6. Germline-derived CDR1 and CDR2 are GTSNPN and SVGIG (reference sequence). The CDR3 runs 16 residues. CDR3 in DNA: TGTGCCTGGAGTGTCCCCGGGACTAGTGCCTACAATGAGCAGTTCTTC. It encodes CAWSVPGTSAYNEQFF.

The chain is built from TRBV7-9 and TRBJ2-2; D unclear. Germline V CDR1 and CDR2: SEHNR, FQNEAQ (reference sequence). This CDR3 has 13 residues. With 0 bases removed from V and 6 bases from J, the gap between germline ends came to 5 bases. In nucleotides, the CDR3 is TGTGCCAGCAGCTTAGCGGGCGCCGGGGAGCTGTTTTTT. Its protein product is CASSLAGAGELFF.

This rearrangement joins TRBV28 to TRBJ2-3; TRBD2 matches 12 bases. This CDR3 spans 19 amino acids. With 3 bases clipped from V and 3 bases from J, the junction kept 13 bases outside the gene matches. CDR1 and CDR2 from the germline V gene are MDHEN and SYDVKM. The DNA for the CDR3 is TGTGCCAGCAGTTTCATAGGGACTCTCGGGACTAGCGGGACAGATACGCAGTATTTT. Its protein product is CASSFIGTLGTSGTDTQYF. Using reference TRBV28 and TRBJ2-3 for the parts outside the CDR3, the full variable domain is DVKVTQSSRYLVKRTGEKVFLECVQDMDHENMFWYRQDPGLGLRLIYFSYDVKMKEKGDIPEGYSVSREKKERFSLILESASTNQTSMYLCASSFIGTLGTSGTDTQYFGPGTRLTVL.